Following are 21 T cell receptor beta chains from one sample sequenced in a study of beta chain features in type 1 diabetes. No antigen is known for these receptors. The investigators reverse transcribed all of the isolated RNA, so they sequenced expressed TCRB transcripts. The repertoire was sequenced with immunoSEQ multiplex PCR; TCRdb's copy has only in-frame clones and lacks some. The sample shows hundreds of thousands of clones, over 12% of them seen only once. Study-level points and caveats: When Type 1 diabetes patients were examined, their TCRB CDR3s proved moderately but significantly shorter in all four CD4+ subsets.

The sample taken for sequencing was naive CD4+ T cells from blood. The source of these receptors is a man younger than 35 with type 1 diabetes.

The chain carries TRBV5-1 and TRBJ1-2, with TRBD1 matching 8 bases. This CDR3 is 13 amino acids long. Germline V lookup: CDR1 SGHRS, CDR2 YFSETQ. V shed 4 bases and J 8 bases; nucleotides not matched to a gene: 7. In DNA, the CDR3 is TGCGCCAGCAGCCTACAGGACAGGGAGGGCTACACCTTC. Translating gives CASSLQDREGYTF.

This clone has a handful of counts. V is TRBV30 and J is TRBJ2-3; TRBD1 is a possible D gene (5 bases). Trimming removed 4 bases at V and 4 bases at J, with 9 bases between. Germline CDR1 reads GTSNPN; CDR2 reads SVGIG (reference sequence). The CDR3 runs to 12 residues. The CDR3 DNA follows: TGTGCCTGGACCCCAGGGTCAGATACGCAGTATTTT. It translates to CAWTPGSDTQYF.

This sequence joins TRBV27 and TRBJ1-1; D gene uncertain. Germline V gene lookup returns CDR1 MNHEY and CDR2 SMNVEV (reference sequence). V dropped 10 bases and J dropped 1 base, with 13 bases sitting between them. CDR3 length equals 13 residues. CDR3 protein: CATSPEGNTEAFF. The CDR3 nucleotides read TGTGCCACCTCGCCAGAGGGGAACACTGAAGCTTTCTTT.

This clone has just a few counts. The sample has other DNA sequences that encode this CDR3 too. This chain joins TRBV11-1 and TRBJ1-1; D ambiguous. Germline V gene lookup returns CDR1 SGHAT and CDR2 FQDESV (reference sequence). The CDR3 totals 13 residues. Trimming took off 1 base at V and 1 base at J, with 4 bases between the two ends. The CDR3 sequence is CASSLGGNTEAFF. CDR3 nucleotides: TGTGCCAGCAGCTTAGGCGGGAACACTGAAGCTTTCTTT. Using reference TRBV11-1 and TRBJ1-1 for the parts outside the CDR3, the full variable domain is EAEVAQSPRYKITEKSQAVAFWCDPISGHATLYWYRQILGQGPELLVQFQDESVVDDSQLPKDRFSAERLKGVDSTLKIQPAELGDSAMYLCASSLGGNTEAFFGQGTRLTVV.

This clone has more than one count but fewer than ten. The chain recombines TRBV28 with TRBJ2-5; D may be TRBD1 or TRBD2 (6 bases each). The CDR3 covers 15 residues. Germline CDR1 MDHEN, CDR2 SYDVKM. The V end was cut by 3 bases, the J end by 4 bases, with 15 bases between. CDR3 in DNA: TGTGCCAGCAGTTTTGTCGGCGGAGGGGGAGAGACCCAGTACTTC. It codes for CASSFVGGGGETQYF.

There are a few counts of this clone. This chain links TRBV9 with TRBJ2-7; 8 bases are shared with TRBD1. Germline lookup yields CDR1 SGDLS and CDR2 YYNGEE. V was pared by 4 bases and J by 1 base, with 10 bases of the junction left unmatched. There are 16 residues in the CDR3. CDR3 in amino acids: CASSPRGQGGSYEQYF. CDR3 nucleotides: TGTGCCAGCAGCCCCCGTGGACAGGGTGGTTCCTACGAGCAGTACTTC. The whole variable domain, remainder taken from reference TRBV9 and TRBJ2-7, is DSGVTQTPKHLITATGQRVTLRCSPRSGDLSVYWYQQSLDQGLQFLIQYYNGEERAKGNILERFSAQQFPDLHSELNLSSLELGDSALYFCASSPRGQGGSYEQYFGPGTRLTVT.

The V call is TRBV5-1, the J call TRBJ1-1; no clear D. The CDR3 sequence is 14 residues long. Germline lookup yields CDR1 SGHRS and CDR2 YFSETQ. V dropped 6 bases and J dropped 4 bases, with 16 bases sitting between them. CDR3 in amino acids: CASNSRAGPTEAFF. CDR3 bases: TGCGCCAGCAACTCTCGTGCGGGCCCCACTGAAGCTTTCTTT.

This clone turned up a few times. V and J are TRBV7-2 and TRBJ2-7; 7 bases align to TRBD1. Germline assignment: CDR1 SGHTA and CDR2 FQGNSA. This CDR3 region has 13 residues. Losses at the gene ends were 4 bases for V and 3 bases for J; bases not matched to a gene: 3. CDR3 coding DNA: TGTGCCAGCAGCTCACAGGGGTTCTACGAGCAGTACTTC. This sequence encodes CASSSQGFYEQYF.

This clone was seen a few times. Other nucleotide sequences from this sample produce the same CDR3. The chain uses TRBV30 and TRBJ2-3; TRBD2 is a possible D gene (6 bases). V lost 3 bases and J lost 3, with 10 bases in between. This CDR3 comprises 13 residues. Germline V gene sequence: CDR1 GTSNPN, CDR2 SVGIG (reference sequence). The chain's CDR3 is CAWSPGVTDTQYF. CDR3 nucleotides: TGTGCCTGGAGCCCGGGGGTGACAGATACGCAGTATTTT.

This clone was recorded only once. The V gene is TRBV2, the J gene TRBJ1-5; 7 nucleotides align to TRBD1. The CDR3 runs to 14 residues. Germline V CDR1 and CDR2: SNHLY, FYNNEI. V lost 3 bases, J lost 7 bases, and 6 bases stayed unmatched. The DNA for the CDR3 is TGTGCCAGCAGTGAGAGACAGGGAGGCCAGCCCCAGCATTTT. Protein: CASSERQGGQPQHF.

The V and J genes are TRBV9 and TRBJ2-1; no definite D call. Germline CDR1 reads SGDLS; CDR2 reads YYNGEE. This CDR3 contains 13 residues. V lost 3 bases and J 2 bases, leaving 6 bases between the germline ends. The CDR3 DNA is TGTGCCAGCAGCGACGGGCCCTACAATGAGCAGTTCTTC. Amino acid sequence: CASSDGPYNEQFF.

Concerning this clone itself: At the DNA level, this CDR3 is encoded by other sequences in the same sample as well. The chain joins TRBV20-1 to TRBJ2-3, with no clear D. Trimming stripped 3 bases from V and 6 bases from J, with 7 bases between. The germline gives CDR1 DFQATT, CDR2 SNEGSKA (reference sequence). The CDR3 has 11 residues. The CDR3, as DNA: TGCAGTGCTAGTTTGACGGATACGCAGTATTTT. It encodes CSASLTDTQYF.

The chain links TRBV5-6 to TRBJ2-1; D gene unclear. Germline CDR1 and CDR2: SGHDT and YYEEEE. The CDR3 consists of 13 residues. V was pared by 4 bases and J by 5 bases, with 10 bases between. The CDR3 sequence: CASSVVTHNEQFF. As DNA, the CDR3 is TGTGCCAGCAGCGTCGTCACTCACAATGAGCAGTTCTTC.

The chain is built from TRBV7-9 and TRBJ2-7; D is possibly TRBD1 or TRBD2 (6 bases each). This CDR3 is 15 amino acids long. Trimming removed 5 bases from V and 2 bases from J, with 16 bases in between. The germline gives CDR1 SEHNR, CDR2 FQNEAQ (reference sequence). Here the CDR3 reads CASSAGQRGTYEQYF. The CDR3 nucleotides read TGTGCCAGCAGCGCCGGACAGCGCGGGACCTACGAGCAGTACTTC.

This clone turned up a few times. The chain employs TRBV29-1 and TRBJ2-7; D is uncertain. The V end lost 4 bases, the J end lost 6 bases, and 10 bases lay between the germline ends. Looked up from germline, CDR1 is SQVTM and CDR2 is ANQGSEA. The CDR3 sequence is 11 residues long. CDR3: CSVGVLAEQYF. The DNA for the CDR3 is TGCAGCGTTGGGGTCTTAGCCGAGCAGTACTTC.

In its sample, this clone was seen a few times. Additional DNA sequences in this sample encode the identical CDR3. CDR3 in amino acids: CAWGTGNTEAFF. The CDR3 DNA sequence: TGTGCCTGGGGGACAGGGAACACTGAAGCTTTCTTT. This rearrangement joins TRBV30 to TRBJ1-1; 8 nucleotides agree with TRBD1. The CDR3 extends over 12 amino acids. J lost 1 base, V lost 5 bases, and 0 bases had no gene match. Per the germline V gene, CDR1 is GTSNPN and CDR2 is SVGIG (reference sequence).

The V and J genes are TRBV2 and TRBJ2-1, with TRBD2 as a possible D gene (6 bases). This CDR3 contains 13 residues. Germline CDR1 is SNHLY and CDR2 is FYNNEI. The ends were cut back, 2 bases at V and 5 bases at J, with 7 bases in the middle. CDR3 DNA: TGTGCCAGCAGTGAACTAGCGAACAATGAGCAGTTCTTC. This sequence encodes CASSELANNEQFF.

This clone was counted a few times. The chain carries TRBV7-2 and TRBJ1-5; 7 bases match TRBD1. V gave up 5 bases and J gave up 7 bases; unmatched junction bases: 8. Germline lookup yields CDR1 SGHTA and CDR2 FQGNSA. CDR3 size: 14 residues. CDR3 sequence: CASSKDRARQPQHF. The CDR3, as DNA: TGTGCCAGCAGCAAAGACAGGGCCCGACAGCCCCAGCATTTT. Full variable domain (outside the CDR3, taken from reference TRBV7-2 and TRBJ1-5): GAGVSQSPSNKVTEKGKDVELRCDPISGHTALYWYRQSLGQGLEFLIYFQGNSAPDKSGLPSDRFSAERTGGSVSTLTIQRTQQEDSAVYLCASSKDRARQPQHFGDGTRLSIL.

This clone was found a few times. The rearrangement links TRBV5-4 to TRBJ1-2; 12 positions agree with TRBD1. The ends lost 2 bases at V and 8 bases at J; junction bases unmatched: 7. Germline loops: CDR1 SGHNT, CDR2 YYREEE (reference sequence). CDR3 length equals 15 residues. The CDR3 coding sequence is TGTGCCAGCAGCTTCACCGGGACAGGGGGCCGGGGCTACACCTTC. This sequence encodes CASSFTGTGGRGYTF. Complete variable domain (other parts from reference TRBV5-4 and TRBJ1-2): ETGVTQSPTHLIKTRGQQVTLRCSSQSGHNTVSWYQQALGQGPQFIFQYYREEENGRGNFPPRFSGLQFPNYSSELNVNALELDDSALYLCASSFTGTGGRGYTFGSGTRLTVV.

The J gene is TRBJ1-3, the V gene TRBV9; unclear D gene. The germline CDR1 and CDR2 sequences are SGDLS and YYNGEE. V lost 2 bases to trimming and J lost 0 bases, with 6 bases between them. CDR3 length: 14 residues. The CDR3 spells CASSVPPSGNTIYF. CDR3 sequence (DNA): TGTGCCAGCAGCGTCCCCCCCTCTGGAAACACCATATATTTT.

This chain links TRBV18 with TRBJ2-7; no definite D call. In germline, CDR1 is KGHSH, CDR2 LQKENI. Trimming cost V 3 bases and J 7 bases, with 13 bases left between them. The CDR3 length is 13 residues. The CDR3 DNA reads TGTGCCAGCTCACCCGAGATGGATAGGGAGCAGTACTTC. Its protein product is CASSPEMDREQYF.